A selection of T cell receptor beta chains follows, all from one sample in a study of identical twins. One entry per CDR3 protein results from TCRdb running MiXCR on the 5' RACE reads. The table shows 200,000 or so distinct CDR3 sequences, with 6.5% to 8.5% occurring only once. In addition, the sample was reused for a study of yellow fever vaccine responses in identical twins.

The sequencing sample was made of memory (CD45RO+) T cells sorted from blood. The receptors were gathered from a woman aged 18-30 years in good health. Both conserved end residues are part of each CDR3. The D gene is left open where the match is weak. Size values are once, few and many counts, or a class for expanded clones, and some rows have none.

v_gene	d_gene	j_gene	abundance	CDR3aa	CDR3nt
TRBV7-9	TRBD2	TRBJ2-1	many	CASSLAGTNNEQFF	TGTGCCAGCAGCTTAGCAGGGACTAACAATGAGCAGTTCTTC
TRBV28	TRBD2	TRBJ2-7	many	CASSYGGAYEQYF	TGTGCCAGCAGTTATGGGGGGGCCTACGAGCAGTACTTC
TRBV20-1	TRBD2	TRBJ2-3	.	CSARELLAGSYTQYF	TGCAGTGCTAGAGAGTTGCTAGCGGGGAGTTATACGCAGTATTTT
TRBV4-3	TRBD2	TRBJ2-1	many	CASSRAAGGFDNEQFF	TGCGCCAGCAGCCGAGCGGCGGGAGGTTTCGACAATGAGCAGTTCTTC
TRBV7-2	.	TRBJ2-7	.	CASSLDPGAEQYF	TGTGCCAGCAGCTTAGATCCAGGGGCCGAGCAGTACTTC
TRBV11-2	.	TRBJ2-7	many	CASSLELPWQYF	TGTGCCAGCAGCTTAGAGTTGCCTTGGCAGTACTTC
TRBV20-1	.	TRBJ2-7	.	CSARDGVAVHEQYF	TGCAGTGCTAGAGATGGAGTGGCGGTCCACGAGCAGTACTTC
TRBV4-1	TRBD2	TRBJ2-1	many	CASSQDPAGGGNEQFF	TGCGCCAGCAGCCAAGATCCAGCGGGAGGGGGAAATGAGCAGTTCTTC
TRBV24-1	.	TRBJ2-1	many	CATSDGSGSSYNEQFF	TGTGCCACCAGTGATGGTAGTGGGAGCTCCTACAATGAGCAGTTCTTC
TRBV7-9	.	TRBJ1-5	many	CASSSARDQPQHF	TGTGCCAGCAGCTCAGCGAGGGATCAGCCCCAGCATTTT
TRBV6-1	TRBD1	TRBJ1-6	once	CASSHPGTGEDSPLHF	TGTGCCAGCAGCCACCCCGGGACAGGGGAAGATTCACCCCTCCACTTT
TRBV4-2	TRBD1	TRBJ2-4	many	CASSNTYRGRNIQYF	TGTGCCAGCAGCAACACCTACAGGGGGCGAAACATTCAGTACTTC
TRBV7-9	TRBD1	TRBJ2-7	few	CASSFGQGLYF	TGTGCCAGCAGCTTTGGACAGGGGCTGTACTTC
TRBV19	.	TRBJ1-2	.	CASSATGISGRGYTF	TGTGCCAGTAGTGCAACAGGGATTAGTGGAAGGGGCTACACCTTC
TRBV20-1	TRBD1	TRBJ2-7	.	CSARAADRVSYEQYF	TGCAGTGCTAGAGCAGCGGACAGGGTCTCCTACGAGCAGTACTTC
TRBV2	.	TRBJ2-7	many	CASTRQSSYEQYF	TGTGCCAGCACACGTCAGAGCTCCTACGAGCAGTACTTC
TRBV9	TRBD1	TRBJ1-5	many	CASSRGQVNQPQHF	TGTGCCAGCAGCCGGGGACAGGTCAATCAGCCCCAGCATTTT
TRBV15	.	TRBJ2-4	.	CATSRDGVAKNIQYF	TGTGCCACCAGCAGAGATGGGGTAGCCAAAAACATTCAGTACTTC
TRBV2	TRBD2	TRBJ2-3	many	CASRELGGHGDTQYF	TGTGCCAGCAGGGAGTTGGGAGGGCATGGAGATACGCAGTATTTT
TRBV28	TRBD1	TRBJ2-7	many	CAALGQGVYEQYF	TGTGCCGCGCTGGGACAGGGGGTATACGAGCAGTACTTC
TRBV15	TRBD2	TRBJ2-1	.	CATSRVVGASGSYEQFF	TGTGCCACCAGCAGAGTCGTAGGGGCTAGCGGGAGTTATGAGCAGTTCTTC
TRBV2	TRBD2	TRBJ2-3	many	CASSPRVRLAGANTDTQYF	TGTGCCAGCAGCCCTCGTGTTAGACTAGCGGGGGCAAACACAGATACGCAGTATTTT
TRBV19	.	TRBJ2-2	few	CASRAGSTGELFF	TGTGCCAGTCGGGCGGGTTCCACCGGGGAGCTGTTTTTT
TRBV4-1	.	TRBJ1-5	.	CASSQEQVGNQPQHF	TGCGCCAGCAGCCAAGAACAGGTTGGCAATCAGCCCCAGCATTTT
TRBV7-2	.	TRBJ2-2	many	CASSLEAGRTGELFF	TGTGCCAGCAGCTTAGAAGCGGGCCGTACCGGGGAGCTGTTTTTT
TRBV15	.	TRBJ2-7	.	CATSRARDEQYF	TGTGCCACCAGCAGAGCCAGGGACGAGCAGTACTTC
TRBV4-3	.	TRBJ1-1	many	CASSQGARALDTEAFF	TGCGCCAGCAGCCAAGGGGCCAGGGCTCTAGACACTGAAGCTTTCTTT
TRBV19	TRBD2	TRBJ2-7	.	CASSISGSTYEQYF	TGTGCCAGTAGTATAAGCGGGAGCACCTACGAGCAGTACTTC
TRBV7-2	.	TRBJ2-1	many	CASTLRNFGEQFF	TGTGCCAGCACCCTTAGGAACTTCGGGGAGCAGTTCTTC
TRBV29-1	.	TRBJ2-1	many	CSVGENEQFF	TGCAGCGTTGGGGAAAATGAGCAGTTCTTC
TRBV12-3/TRBV12-4	.	TRBJ1-5	many	CASSYDSLGNQPQHF	TGTGCCAGCAGCTACGACAGCTTAGGCAATCAGCCCCAGCATTTT
TRBV6-7	.	TRBJ2-2	.	CASSYGDPANTGELFF	TGTGCCAGCAGTTACGGGGACCCAGCGAACACCGGGGAGCTGTTTTTT
TRBV6-1	.	TRBJ1-2	many	CASSESTVSNYGYTF	TGTGCCAGCAGTGAGTCGACAGTCTCCAACTATGGCTACACCTTC
TRBV20-1	TRBD1	TRBJ2-1	many	CSAILDRANEQFF	TGCAGTGCTATCTTGGACAGGGCCAATGAGCAGTTCTTC
TRBV28	.	TRBJ1-5	few	CASQGSNQPQHF	TGTGCCAGCCAGGGCAGCAATCAGCCCCAGCATTTT
TRBV30	TRBD1	TRBJ1-5	.	CAWSGTGTGHNQPQHF	TGTGCCTGGAGTGGTACCGGGACAGGGCACAATCAGCCCCAGCATTTT
TRBV6-1	TRBD1	TRBJ2-7	few	CAVKEDRVFIYEQYF	TGTGCCGTCAAGGAGGACAGGGTTTTCATTTACGAGCAGTACTTC
TRBV28	TRBD1	TRBJ1-1	.	CASSVLTGPSTEAFF	TGTGCCAGCAGTGTATTGACAGGGCCGTCCACTGAAGCTTTCTTT
TRBV6-2/TRBV6-3	.	TRBJ2-2	.	CASSWGTGELFF	TGTGCCAGCAGCTGGGGGACCGGGGAGCTGTTTTTT
TRBV12-3/TRBV12-4	.	TRBJ1-3	few	CASSTSRSLSGNTIYF	TGTGCCAGCAGCACCTCGCGCAGTCTCTCTGGAAACACCATATATTTT
TRBV28	.	TRBJ2-1	many	CASSFLRGSYNEQFF	TGTGCCAGCAGTTTTTTAAGGGGCTCCTACAATGAGCAGTTCTTC
TRBV2	.	TRBJ1-6	.	CASRVGVMDYNSPLHF	TGTGCCAGCAGGGTTGGTGTGATGGACTATAATTCACCCCTCCACTTT
TRBV18	TRBD2	TRBJ2-5	.	CASSPDILGLQSF	TGTGCCAGCTCCCCGGACATCTTGGGACTACAATCTTTC
TRBV2	TRBD2	TRBJ2-1	many	CASELAGGREQFF	TGTGCCAGCGAGCTAGCGGGAGGGCGTGAGCAGTTCTTC
TRBV6-2/TRBV6-3	.	TRBJ2-4	few	CASSIQGGKNIQYF	TGTGCCAGCAGTATACAGGGCGGCAAAAACATTCAGTACTTC
TRBV7-8	.	TRBJ1-1	many	CASSPAGRAMNTEAFF	TGTGCCAGCAGCCCGGCTGGGAGGGCTATGAACACTGAAGCTTTCTTT
TRBV6-1	.	TRBJ2-7	few	CASSGLSANHEQYF	TGTGCCAGCAGTGGCCTCTCGGCGAACCACGAGCAGTACTTC
TRBV29-1	.	TRBJ1-2	many	CSAGEANYGYTF	TGCAGCGCTGGCGAAGCTAACTATGGCTACACCTTC
TRBV23-1	.	TRBJ2-2	few	CASSRGDTELFF	TGCGCCAGCAGCCGAGGGGATACGGAGCTGTTTTTT
TRBV7-9	.	TRBJ2-3	.	CASSHPTKNLNTQYF	TGTGCCAGCAGCCACCCAACTAAGAACCTAAATACGCAGTATTTT
TRBV7-2	.	TRBJ2-7	many	CASSFWGGASEQYF	TGTGCCAGCAGTTTCTGGGGGGGGGCATCCGAGCAGTACTTC
TRBV5-1	.	TRBJ2-7	many	CASSLKGGSYEQYF	TGCGCCAGCAGCTTAAAGGGGGGGTCCTACGAGCAGTACTTC
TRBV10-3	.	TRBJ2-1	few	CAISDRRGLDNEQFF	TGTGCCATCAGTGACCGCAGGGGACTGGACAATGAGCAGTTCTTC
TRBV20-1	.	TRBJ2-2	.	CSARVGAAEVGELFF	TGCAGTGCTAGAGTTGGGGCCGCCGAGGTCGGGGAGCTGTTTTTT
TRBV7-9	.	TRBJ2-5	.	CASSLVSPGQGGDQYF	TGTGCCAGCAGCTTAGTCTCCCCCGGACAGGGAGGGGACCAGTACTTC
TRBV5-1	.	TRBJ2-7	.	CASRDGVYEQYF	TGCGCCAGCCGGGACGGGGTCTACGAGCAGTACTTC
TRBV2	.	TRBJ2-5	many	CASSVETSPETQYF	TGTGCCAGCAGTGTGGAGACTAGTCCAGAGACCCAGTACTTC
TRBV14	TRBD2	TRBJ2-7	many	CASSPTGTSGASRSYEQYF	TGTGCCAGCAGCCCTACCGGGACTAGCGGGGCGTCGCGATCCTACGAGCAGTACTTC